This TCR beta chain was identified during a study of T cells after yellow fever vaccination. V shed 6 bases and J 3 bases; nucleotides not matched to a gene: 6. The length of the CDR3 is 14 residues. Germline CDR1 is SGHRS and CDR2 is YFSETQ. Worth noting for this clonotype: Its antigen remains unidentified.

Study conclusions and caveats: Most clones from primary vaccination resurfaced after the booster (nearly 97% CD4, approximately 88% CD8). Among all clonotypes, a small share was observed in both CD4 and CD8 compartments.

Template-switching 5'RACE yielded the TCR cDNA; a universal primer site and UMIs were added in the process. TCRdb independently ran MiXCR on the 5' RACE reads; one entry per CDR3 protein. Here the sample spans 450,000 to 550,000 distinct CDR3 sequences, around a fifth being singletons. The receptor's source is a man aged 18-30 years who received the YFV17D yellow fever vaccine. The material was PBMCs, obtained less than 25 days after the first yellow fever vaccination. The J gene is TRBJ1-1, the V gene TRBV5-1; 9 bases are shared with TRBD1. The CDR3 loop reads CASTQGAGYTEAFF. For the CDR3, the DNA is TGCGCCAGCACACAGGGGGCTGGGTACACTGAAGCTTTCTTT.